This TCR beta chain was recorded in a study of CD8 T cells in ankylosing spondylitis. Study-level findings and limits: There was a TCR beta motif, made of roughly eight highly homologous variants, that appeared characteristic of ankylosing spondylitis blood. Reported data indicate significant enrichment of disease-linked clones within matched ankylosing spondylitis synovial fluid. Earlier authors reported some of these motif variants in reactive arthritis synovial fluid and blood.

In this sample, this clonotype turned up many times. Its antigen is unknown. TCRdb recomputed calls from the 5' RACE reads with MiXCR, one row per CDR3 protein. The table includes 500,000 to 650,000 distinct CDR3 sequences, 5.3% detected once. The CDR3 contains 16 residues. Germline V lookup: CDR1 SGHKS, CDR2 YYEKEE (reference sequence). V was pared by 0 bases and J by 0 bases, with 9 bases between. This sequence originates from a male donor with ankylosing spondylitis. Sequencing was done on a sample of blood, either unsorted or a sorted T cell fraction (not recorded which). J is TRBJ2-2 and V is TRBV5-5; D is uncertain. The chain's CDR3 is CASSLGRFANTGELFF. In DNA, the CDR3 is TGTGCCAGCAGCTTGGGACGGTTCGCGAACACCGGGGAGCTGTTTTTT. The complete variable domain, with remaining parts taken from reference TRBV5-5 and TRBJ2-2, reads DAGVTQSPTHLIKTRGQQVTLRCSPISGHKSVSWYQQVLGQGPQFIFQYYEKEERGRGNFPDRFSARQFPNYSSELNVNALLLGDSALYLCASSLGRFANTGELFFGEGSRLTVL.